The rows below give T cell receptor beta chains drawn from one sample of a study of blood T cell repertoires in COVID-19. The assay was immunoSEQ multiplex PCR, and TCRdb's table has in-frame clones only and misses some. The repertoire holds 150,000 to 200,000 clones, with roughly 80% as singletons. The sample consisted of PBMCs or T cells enriched from blood (not recorded which). Source of these receptors: a woman in her fifties or sixties who had recovered from COVID-19. The CDR3 runs from the conserved cysteine through the conserved F or W. The D gene is left open where the match is weak. Clone size is not always given. Where it is, it says once, few, many or a class for expanded clones.

CDR3aa	CDR3nt	j_gene	v_gene	len	d_gene	abundance
CALERFTGNTIYF	TGTGCCCTTGAGCGGTTCACTGGAAACACCATATATTTT	TRBJ1-3	TRBV12-3/TRBV12-4	13	.	.
CASSLMLAEQETQYF	TGTGCCAGCAGCTTAATGTTGGCGGAGCAAGAGACCCAGTACTTC	TRBJ2-5	TRBV11-2	15	.	.
CASTLAGVVETQYF	TGTGCCAGCACCCTAGCGGGGGTAGTAGAGACCCAGTACTTC	TRBJ2-5	TRBV28	14	TRBD2	once
CASSLRTGGGTDTQYF	TGTGCCAGCAGTTTAAGGACAGGGGGGGGCACAGATACGCAGTATTTT	TRBJ2-3	TRBV7-9	16	TRBD1	.
CASAPGQGGTEAFF	TGTGCCAGTGCCCCGGGACAGGGAGGCACTGAAGCTTTCTTT	TRBJ1-1	TRBV11-3	14	TRBD1	.
CASTHSGLAGSTGELFF	TGTGCCAGCACCCACTCGGGACTAGCGGGTTCCACCGGGGAGCTGTTTTTT	TRBJ2-2	TRBV27	17	TRBD2	.
CASGRGNTEAFF	TGTGCCAGCGGTCGGGGGAACACTGAAGCTTTCTTT	TRBJ1-1	TRBV9	12	.	.
CASSYSGRGPGFF	TGTGCCAGCAGTTATTCAGGGAGGGGCCCCGGGTTCTTC	TRBJ2-1	TRBV6-5	13	TRBD2	.
CATSDTQTDNYGYTF	TGTGCCACCAGTGACACCCAGACTGACAACTATGGCTACACCTTC	TRBJ1-2	TRBV24-1	15	.	.
CASSSPGGRGRSTEAFF	TGTGCCAGCAGTTCCCCGGGCGGCAGGGGTCGAAGTACTGAAGCTTTCTTT	TRBJ1-1	TRBV28	17	.	.
CASSRGTGNEKLFF	TGTGCCAGCAGCAGAGGGACAGGAAATGAAAAACTGTTTTTT	TRBJ1-4	TRBV11-1	14	TRBD1	.
CASSYSRVQPQHF	TGTGCCAGCAGTTACTCGAGGGTGCAGCCCCAGCATTTT	TRBJ1-5	TRBV6-5	13	.	.
CASSQDQPGGSEAFF	TGCGCCAGCAGCCAAGACCAACCTGGAGGGTCTGAAGCTTTCTTT	TRBJ1-1	TRBV4-1	15	.	.
CASSFGTNNSPLHF	TGTGCCAGCAGCTTCGGGACAAATAATTCACCCCTCCACTTT	TRBJ1-6	TRBV7-3	14	.	.
CASSNRGYSNQPQHF	TGTGCCAGCAGCAACAGGGGCTATAGCAATCAGCCCCAGCATTTT	TRBJ1-5	TRBV7-2	15	TRBD1	.
CASSLVSAGVFMYNEQFF	TGTGCCAGCAGCTTAGTGTCCGCGGGAGTTTTCATGTACAATGAGCAGTTCTTC	TRBJ2-1	TRBV7-8	18	TRBD2	.
CASSLRQGPQYF	TGTGCCAGCAGCCTTCGACAGGGACCCCAGTACTTC	TRBJ2-5	TRBV7-3	12	TRBD1	.
CASSVQGTTEAFF	TGTGCCAGCAGTGTTCAGGGGACGACTGAAGCTTTCTTT	TRBJ1-1	TRBV2	13	.	.
CAISDRDTTNYGYTF	TGTGCCATCAGTGACCGGGACACCACTAACTATGGCTACACCTTC	TRBJ1-2	TRBV10-3	15	.	.
CASSQLRQPQHF	TGTGCCAGCAGCCAACTTCGTCAGCCCCAGCATTTT	TRBJ1-5	TRBV11-2	12	.	once
CATSRGRGTTSYNEQFF	TGTGCCACCAGCAGAGGTCGTGGGACAACCTCCTACAATGAGCAGTTCTTC	TRBJ2-1	TRBV15	17	.	.
CATKRGGSPNTEAFF	TGTGCCACAAAGAGGGGGGGATCGCCAAACACTGAAGCTTTCTTT	TRBJ1-1	TRBV6-5	15	.	.
CSASRVKDSPLHF	TGCAGTGCTAGTCGGGTGAAGGATTCACCCCTCCACTTT	TRBJ1-6	TRBV20-1	13	.	.
CASSIVQGSGANVLTF	TGTGCCAGCAGCATTGTACAGGGGTCCGGGGCCAACGTCCTGACTTTC	TRBJ2-6	TRBV21-1	16	.	few
CASSSDGYTF	TGTGCCAGCAGTTCGGATGGCTACACCTTC	TRBJ1-2	TRBV28	10	.	.
CASSEERDTQYF	TGTGCCAGCAGCGAGGAGAGGGATACGCAGTATTTT	TRBJ2-3	TRBV5-4	12	.	.
CASSVGAGGRNEQFF	TGTGCCAGCAGCGTTGGGGCGGGGGGACGCAATGAGCAGTTCTTC	TRBJ2-1	TRBV9	15	TRBD2	.
CASGAGLSGNTIYF	TGTGCCAGCGGGGCCGGGCTGTCTGGAAACACCATATATTTT	TRBJ1-3	TRBV11-3	14	.	once
CASSLDDRGRESETQYF	TGTGCCAGCAGCTTAGATGACAGGGGGCGCGAATCTGAGACCCAGTACTTC	TRBJ2-5	TRBV7-9	17	TRBD1	.
CSVGGKSYGYTF	TGCAGCGTTGGCGGGAAGTCCTATGGCTACACCTTC	TRBJ1-2	TRBV29-1	12	.	.
CASSLVQGGQETQYF	TGTGCCAGCAGCTTAGTCCAAGGGGGACAAGAGACCCAGTACTTC	TRBJ2-5	TRBV7-9	15	.	.
CASSIGVRSPLHF	TGTGCCAGTAGTATCGGGGTAAGGTCACCCCTCCACTTT	TRBJ1-6	TRBV19	13	.	.
CASSWKQGGETQYF	TGTGCCAGCAGCTGGAAACAGGGAGGGGAGACCCAGTACTTC	TRBJ2-5	TRBV5-6	14	.	.
CASSLERTSGGTQFF	TGTGCCAGCAGCTTAGAGAGGACTAGCGGGGGGACGCAGTTCTTC	TRBJ2-1	TRBV7-3	15	TRBD2	.
CASSQAGLGTYNEQFF	TGTGCCAGCAGCCAAGCGGGACTAGGAACCTACAATGAGCAGTTCTTC	TRBJ2-1	TRBV14	16	TRBD2	.
CASEQRLDNSPLHF	TGTGCCTCAGAACAGCGACTAGATAATTCACCCCTCCACTTT	TRBJ1-6	TRBV30	14	.	.
CASRRERQHGYTF	TGTGCCAGCCGCCGAGAGCGACAGCATGGCTACACCTTC	TRBJ1-2	TRBV28	13	.	.
CASSLIGNRGEPLHF	TGCGCCAGCAGCTTGATCGGGAACAGAGGCGAACCCCTCCACTTT	TRBJ1-6	TRBV5-1	15	.	.
CASSYTGVSNQPQHF	TGTGCCAGCAGCTATACAGGGGTCAGCAATCAGCCCCAGCATTTT	TRBJ1-5	TRBV28	15	TRBD1	.
CASSLESSGNTQYF	TGTGCCAGCAGCTTGGAGAGTAGCGGAAATACGCAGTATTTT	TRBJ2-3	TRBV5-4	14	.	.
CASSVHRGYGYTF	TGTGCCAGCAGCGTTCACAGGGGCTATGGCTACACCTTC	TRBJ1-2	TRBV6-5	13	TRBD1	.
CASSRVAGKGETQYF	TGTGCCAGCAGTCGAGTAGCGGGGAAGGGGGAGACCCAGTACTTC	TRBJ2-5	TRBV28	15	TRBD2	.
CASSQRRLWDRAFSGYTF	TGCGCCAGCAGCCAAAGACGCCTTTGGGACAGGGCTTTCTCTGGCTACACCTTC	TRBJ1-2	TRBV4-1	18	TRBD1	.
CASSLDRVEKLFF	TGTGCCAGCAGCTTAGACAGGGTTGAAAAACTGTTTTTT	TRBJ1-4	TRBV11-3	13	.	.
CASSLAGTVSGNTIYF	TGTGCCAGCAGCTTAGCGGGGACAGTCTCTGGAAACACCATATATTTT	TRBJ1-3	TRBV7-2	16	TRBD1	once
CASGLDPRAGWTAEAFF	TGTGCTAGTGGTTTGGATCCCAGGGCAGGGTGGACGGCTGAAGCTTTCTTT	TRBJ1-1	TRBV12-5	17	.	.
CASSFGTGAFYGYTF	TGCGCCAGCAGCTTTGGGACAGGGGCGTTCTATGGCTACACCTTC	TRBJ1-2	TRBV5-1	15	TRBD1	.
CASSLVPMPAGMSSYNEQFF	TGCGCCAGCAGCTTGGTTCCAATGCCAGCGGGGATGAGCTCCTACAATGAGCAGTTCTTC	TRBJ2-1	TRBV5-1	20	TRBD2	.
CASSLGGDTQYF	TGTGCCAGCAGCTTAGGAGGAGATACGCAGTATTTT	TRBJ2-3	TRBV11-2	12	.	.
CASSQDYRGGANQPQHF	TGCGCCAGCAGCCAAGACTACCGGGGCGGGGCCAATCAGCCCCAGCATTTT	TRBJ1-5	TRBV4-3	17	.	.
CASSPLSQGYGYTF	TGTGCCAGCTCACCATTAAGTCAGGGATATGGCTACACCTTC	TRBJ1-2	TRBV18	14	.	.
CASSITSGRAVEQFF	TGTGCCAGTAGTATAACTAGCGGGAGGGCCGTTGAGCAGTTCTTC	TRBJ2-1	TRBV19	15	TRBD2	.
CASGPHRGLEAFF	TGTGCCAGCGGGCCGCACAGGGGCTTGGAAGCTTTCTTT	TRBJ1-1	TRBV28	13	TRBD1	.
CASSQNPTPYNEQFF	TGTGCCAGCAGCCAGAACCCCACCCCCTACAATGAGCAGTTCTTC	TRBJ2-1	TRBV6-5	15	.	.